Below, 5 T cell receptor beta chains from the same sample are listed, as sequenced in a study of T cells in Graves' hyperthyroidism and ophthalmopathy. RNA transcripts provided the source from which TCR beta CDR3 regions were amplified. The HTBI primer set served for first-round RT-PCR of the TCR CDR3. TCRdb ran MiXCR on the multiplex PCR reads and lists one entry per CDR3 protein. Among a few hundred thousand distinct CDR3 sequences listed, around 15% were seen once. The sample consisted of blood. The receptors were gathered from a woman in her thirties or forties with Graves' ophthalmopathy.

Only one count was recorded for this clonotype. The CDR3 coding sequence is TGTGCCAGCAGTTACGGCCGGGGGGCTAGGAATGAGCAGTTCTTC. Its protein is CASSYGRGARNEQFF. This chain uses TRBV6-5 with TRBJ2-1, with a tentative D call TRBD2 (7 bases). V gave up 2 bases and J gave up 7 bases, with 15 bases separating them. CDR3 length: 15 residues. Looked up from germline, CDR1 is MNHEY and CDR2 is SVGAGI.

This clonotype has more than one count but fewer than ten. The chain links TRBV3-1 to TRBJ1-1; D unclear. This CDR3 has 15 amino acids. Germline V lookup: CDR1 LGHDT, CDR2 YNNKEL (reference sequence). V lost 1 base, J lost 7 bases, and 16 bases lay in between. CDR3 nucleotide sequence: TGTGCCAGCAGCCAAGCCGACACGATCGCGTTTGAAGCTTTCTTT. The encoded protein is CASSQADTIAFEAFF.

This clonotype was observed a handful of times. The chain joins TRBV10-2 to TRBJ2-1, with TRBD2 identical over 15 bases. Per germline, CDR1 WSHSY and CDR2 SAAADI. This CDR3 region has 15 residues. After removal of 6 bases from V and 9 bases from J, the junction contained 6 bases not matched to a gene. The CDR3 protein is CASRKGLAGGSEQFF. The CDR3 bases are TGCGCCAGCAGAAAGGGACTAGCGGGAGGATCTGAGCAGTTCTTC.

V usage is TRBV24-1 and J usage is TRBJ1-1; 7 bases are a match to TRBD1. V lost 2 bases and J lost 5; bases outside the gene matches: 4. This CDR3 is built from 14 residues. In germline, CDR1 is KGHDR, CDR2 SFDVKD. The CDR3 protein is CATSDSRGLTEAFF. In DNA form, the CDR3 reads TGTGCCACCAGTGATTCCAGGGGGTTGACTGAAGCTTTCTTT.

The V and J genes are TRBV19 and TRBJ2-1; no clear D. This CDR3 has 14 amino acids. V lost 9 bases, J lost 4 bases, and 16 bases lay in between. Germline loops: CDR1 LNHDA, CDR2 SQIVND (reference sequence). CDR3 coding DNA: TGTGCCAGCGCGTCGGGTCTTTCTTACAATGAGCAGTTCTTC. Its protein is CASASGLSYNEQFF.